Sequencing of this TCR beta chain was carried out in a study of cytomegalovirus exposure and HLA in healthy donors (TCRdb year 2017). Notes on the research overall: An earlier analysis of some 550 of the donors reported about 250 Gb of sequence data and 100 million to 130 million unique TCR beta sequences from some 180 million T cells. The number of donors typed differed by locus, with roughly 620-630 for A, B, C, DRB1 and DQB1, over 500 for DQA1, 600 to 610 for DPA1, and 400 to 490 for DPB1. About 280 gigabases of sequencing data and tens of millions of unique TCR sequences were included in an early release covering about 700 HLA-typed donors. Along with the roughly 610-subject first cohort, a separate validation cohort of over a hundred different subjects was used. Donor age, sex, ethnicity and CMV serostatus were compiled alongside the repertoire data. In an earlier analysis of several hundred of the donors, high-throughput TCR beta sequencing was used to judge whether each TCR beta V gene segment behaved as functional or pseudogenic. Among some 410 genotyped donors of the cohort, an average of approximately 240,000 unique TCR beta nucleotide sequences was sequenced per donor, of which roughly 17% were non-productive. HLA typing covered class I and class II loci at four-digit resolution. The study aimed to test whether signatures of past pathogen exposure could be identified by cataloging public T cell receptors. Genome-wide SNP genotypes for about three fifths of the roughly 700 donors were used in a later genetic analysis, which treated that subset as a discovery cohort. Every discovery cohort repertoire had been produced on one sequencing platform. Of the roughly 400 genotyped donors, over 70% fell in the genetic ancestry cluster associated with self-reported Caucasian donors. A later analysis re-analyzed previously published TCR beta repertoires from roughly 630 donors and added high-resolution HLA genotyping to study TCR occurrence patterns. Several DR-DQ haplotypes were treated as single units for association and clustering because of strong linkage in the cohort. High-throughput TCR immunosequencing, statistical association of individual TCRs with disease status, and machine learning were combined to predict cytomegalovirus infection status. The later analysis used no new phenotypic data to find candidate immune exposures, relying instead on TCR beta sequences and their occurrence across donors. Using immunosequencing, the study profiled T cell repertoires from about 620 subjects and related those repertoires to cytomegalovirus serostatus.

This clone has just a few counts. Its recognized antigen is unknown. One base away there is no much larger clone; base qualities are not given. The paper as a whole reports these results and caveats: HLA typing was unavailable for some donors at each locus, so association tests used only the typed subset. A later analysis found that most CMV-associated TCR beta chains appeared HLA-restricted, with HLA associations seemingly driven largely by CMV exposure. A group of highly shared sequence variants was considered likely to be a technical artifact of the sequencing pipeline. While some public TCRs were present in many individuals, most TCR sequences turned up only very rarely across donors. In vitro tests confirmed that a few of the cytomegalovirus-associated TCR beta chains recognize cytomegalovirus antigens. The presence/absence analyses assumed that sequencing depth was roughly uniform across donors, and that assumption may not be true. A later analysis reported that several top co-occurrence clusters appeared linked to parvovirus B19, influenza, CMV and Epstein-Barr virus. A later analysis found that HLA-associated TCR beta chains were more clonally expanded and had lower generation probabilities than equally common non-associated chains. When HLA alleles, especially DR and DQ, strongly co-occurred, TCR associations were difficult to assign to individual alleles. Some IMGT-functional V segments, including TRBV6-2 and TRBV6-3, could not be told apart with the 87-base-pair reads, so those segments were excluded. At a false discovery rate of 0.05, a later analysis linked roughly 17,000 TCR beta sequences to specific HLA alleles. Because counts were too low, roughly 18 rarely observed V segments, including chromosome 9 orphons, were left out of the earlier analysis of 587 of the donors. The classifier was reported to diagnose cytomegalovirus status with high specificity and sensitivity in both the original cohort and the validation cohort. Correlated functional status among segregating V segments might be attributable to linkage disequilibrium, but an unknown experimental factor could not be ruled out. According to a later genetic analysis, donors in an Asian-associated ancestry cluster had fewer N-insertions in productive TCRs than the roughly 660-donor mean. In a later genetic analysis, a missense DCLRE1C variant was associated with V-gene and J-gene trimming of TCR beta chains, and the association was replicated in an independent cohort. A total of roughly 160 TCR beta chains were listed by the study as associated with cytomegalovirus. A further reported finding was that TCR beta sequences accurately predicted the HLA-A and HLA-B alleles for most subjects in the first cohort. In an earlier analysis of about 600 of the donors, most TCR beta V segments appeared in productive rearrangements about 87% or about 30% of the time, broadly matching IMGT annotations. In this cohort, only TCR beta chains were sequenced, and detectable features were limited by the absence of alpha or paired-chain data. According to the authors, the approach could potentially be generalized to other disease states and immunological phenotypes. In a later analysis, TCR association rates were found to vary across HLA loci, with the most associated TCRs seen for DRB1 alleles and the fewest for HLA-C alleles. Immune exposure information for the cohort was limited to CMV serostatus.

The cohort was made up of 650 to 700 healthy bone marrow donors. At the time of sampling, every cohort member was nominally healthy, though immune exposures that went unrecorded were likely present. The donor tested CMV seronegative, placing the donor among the approximately 360 seronegative members of the cohort. Each donor provided a peripheral blood sample, and peripheral blood mononuclear cells were used for TCR beta sequencing. Genomic DNA extraction from the blood cell samples was performed with the Qiagen DNeasy Blood Extraction Kit. Libraries were prepared through the immunoSEQ multiplex PCR assay. For the multiplex PCR, a mixture combining 60 forward primers for TCR Vbeta segments and 13 reverse primers for TCR Jbeta segments was used. A multiplex PCR assay on genomic DNA amplified the CDR3 region of rearranged TCR beta genes. The amplified TCR beta libraries were sequenced on the Illumina HiSeq System as 87-base-pair reads. As for how the authors treated the data: In a later analysis, some 80 million unique TCR beta chains were counted across the 500 to 850 repertoires, and some 10 million of these chains were shared by at least two donors. Raw reads were error-corrected and collapsed into unique sequences with a nearest-neighbor algorithm that merged closely related sequences to remove PCR and sequencing errors. V, D and J gene segments were assigned by aligning CDR3 sequences to IMGT reference sequences. For a sequence to be retained, at least a six-nucleotide match to both a V gene segment and a J gene segment was required. Rearrangements were called productive when the CDR3 lacked stop codons and stayed in frame with V and J; all others were non-productive. CDR3 was defined by IMGT convention, running from the second conserved V-encoded cysteine to the conserved J-encoded phenylalanine. The earlier analysis of about 560 of the donors excluded any sequence lacking an unambiguous match to a single V gene segment. An earlier analysis of 500 to 600 of the donors classified V segments as functional when productive rearrangements were above 56.7% and as segregating when the standard deviation between donors was above 5%. A statistical classification framework was built to diagnose cytomegalovirus status from the catalog of TCR beta chain sequences. V and J gene assignment, in a later analysis, came from comparing TCR nucleotide sequences with IMGT/GENE-DB human TR gene sequences. A later analysis assigned CDR3 sequences and most-parsimonious VDJ recombination scenarios with the TCRdist pipeline. In a later analysis, each TCR beta chain was defined by its CDR3 amino acid sequence together with its V-gene family, and reads lacking a unique V-gene family were excluded. As a way to deal with suspected cross-contamination and a sequencing artifact, a later analysis dropped 640 or so nucleotide sequences that were highly shared and had low generation probability. In a later analysis, a clonal expansion index for each public chain was calculated from normalized within-repertoire ranks of inferred template counts. In a later analysis, generation probabilities were computed with a VDJ recombination model fitted to out-of-frame rearrangements, and the resulting probabilities were checked against IGoR. Hypergeometric tests were used in a later analysis to score TCR-TCR, TCR-HLA and TCR-CMV co-occurrence, with a repertoire-size bias correction applied to the TCR pairs. To estimate false discovery rates, a later analysis permuted the HLA or CMV assignments 20 times. In a later analysis, co-occurring TCRs were grouped using DBSCAN, and TCRdist sequence similarity was added for clustering within HLA-allele-positive subsets. Co-occurrence clustering excluded repertoires with fewer than 30,000 or more than 120,000 public chains, plus five with anomalous nucleotide sharing. TCRdb's version of the immuneACCESS table is confined to in-frame rearrangements and falls short of the full clone set. An unresolved V gene accounts for under half of the shortfall where checked; the remainder is of unknown origin. Clone size and V and J calls were adopted from that table, with D and trimming inferred from the DNA. In all, the sample holds 90,000 to 150,000 clones, and less than 90% of those were seen once. The ten largest clonotypes hold under 0.3% of the sample.

Deletion took 11 bases off V and 9 bases off J, with a span of 23 bases between the germline ends. The CDR3 starts with the cysteine, ends with the phenylalanine, and has 13 residues. Left in the record is the CDR3 DNA by itself, 39 bases read in frame from the first base. Taken from the germline V gene, the CDR1 and CDR2 loops are SGHVS and FQNEAQ. Here the chain combines TRBV7-8 and TRBJ2-7; D gene: possibly TRBD2, on 7 matching bases. The sample taken for sequencing was PBMCs. The TCR sequence derives from a man over 45 in good health and CMV-seronegative. The sequence in DNA is TGTGCCTTAGGGGAGGGGGGTCGCTTAGGGCAGTACTTC. This codes for CALGEGGRLGQYF.